Below, one T cell receptor beta chain is given with its context. A single count supports this clone. The clone's antigen remains unknown. One base away there is no much larger clone; base qualities are not given. This sample is drawn from a study of OX40 agonist ivuxolimab in advanced cancers. About the study as a whole: Ivuxolimab was an agonistic, fully human IgG2 monoclonal antibody directed against OX40 (CD134), a costimulatory receptor. Of the roughly 51 patients in dose escalation, 19 had hepatocellular carcinoma, some 15 had melanoma, 9 had renal cell carcinoma and 9 had head and neck cancer. Partial responses were achieved by three dose-escalation patients, of whom one had hepatocellular carcinoma and two had cutaneous melanoma. Intravenous ivuxolimab was administered to patients every 2 weeks at six dose levels: 0.01, 0.1, 0.3, 1.5, 3 and 10 mg/kg. The monotherapy dose-escalation portion (N of about 50 patients) of the phase I ivuxolimab trial is reported in the paper. Patients were allowed to have had prior anti-PD-1, anti-PD-L1 or anti-CTLA-4 therapy, and 30% to 40% of the dose-escalation patients had been treated with checkpoint inhibitors. The dose-escalation cohort was approximately 83% male with a mean age of about 65 years, ranging from roughly 23 to 90. The purpose of peripheral TCRbeta sequencing was to test whether ivuxolimab changed TCR sequence diversity and led to clonal T-cell expansion. Beyond this particular receptor, the publication reports: Partial responders in the 0.1-3.0 mg/kg groups had among the lowest normalized peripheral clonal expansion, especially among CD8+ T cells. After ivuxolimab, CD8+ T cells had more expanded clones than CD4+ T cells on average. At doses of 0.1 to 3.0 mg/kg, clonal expansion of both CD4+ and CD8+ T cells in blood was seen between baseline and week 6. Low levels of normalized T-cell clonal expansion were also seen in some nonresponding patients. The antigen specificity of the peripheral T cells that underwent clonal expansion was not determined.

Patients with a history of autoimmune disease or receiving systemic immunosuppression were excluded from the trial. Peripheral blood for TCR sequencing was collected from all dose cohorts at baseline, on cycle 4 day 1, and on cycle 7 day 1. Samples came from an open-label, multicenter, first-in-human phase I dose-escalation trial of ivuxolimab. Adults with locally advanced or metastatic melanoma, renal cell carcinoma, hepatocellular carcinoma or head and neck squamous cell carcinoma were enrolled in the trial. CD4+ and CD8+ T cells were sorted separately from peripheral blood before TCR sequencing. The cysteine opens and the phenylalanine closes a CDR3 of 13 amino acids. Only the CDR3 DNA is retained, 39 bases long and in frame from the first base. The germline V gene encodes CDR1 MNHNS and CDR2 SASEGT. V gives up 0 bases and J gives up 7 bases, and the segment between their germline ends measures 10 bases.

Genomic DNA was isolated from the sorted cells so that the TCRbeta CDR3 region could be sequenced. The immunoSEQ Assay was used for sequencing of TCRbeta CDR3 regions. This immuneACCESS table, as held by TCRdb, lists in-frame sequences with V and J called but not all clones. Of the missing ones, under half trace to an unresolved V gene in checked studies; the others have no known cause. The sample data list about 85,000 clones, and roughly 85% of these were observed just once. The top ten clonotypes cover less than 2% of the sample. The V and J segments used are TRBV6-1 and TRBJ2-7; the D region may be TRBD1 or TRBD2, each matching 5 bases equally. The source is an adult with an advanced solid tumor such as melanoma, head and neck, liver or kidney cancer. Sample: CD4+ or CD8+ T cells sorted from blood, taken in a trial of the OX40 agonist ivuxolimab. The base sequence is TGTGCCAGCAGTGAAGCGGGGGAAGGTGAGCAGTACTTC. This gives the protein CASSEAGEGEQYF.